The 29 T cell receptor beta chains reported below all come from one sample, sequenced in a study of CXCR3-negative and CXCR3-positive naive CD8 T cells. Findings and limits, study-wide: CXCR3-negative naive cells had less hydrophobic TRB CDR3s than did CXCR3-positive naive cells.

With UMI labels, 5' RACE was used to prepare the TRB cDNA libraries. One entry per CDR3 protein, without DNA, is what TCRdb gives after re-calling the 5' RACE reads. This sample's clone table lists under 150,000 distinct CDR3 sequences. No cognate antigen is known for these TCRs. The sample comprised naive CXCR3+ CD8+ T cells from blood. The subset: CD45RO-CCR7+CD27+CD95- naive CD8+ T cells expressing CXCR3 (TNR3+). The source is a human donor in good health. Some clones in this sample may be carry-over from other donors' samples.

The rearrangement uses TRBV6-6 and TRBJ2-7; TCRdb returns TRBD1, unconfirmable since there is no DNA. The CDR3 covers 15 residues. Germline-derived CDR1 and CDR2 are MNHNY and SVGAGI (reference sequence). CDR3 sequence reads: CASKDSGQGTYEQYF.

The gene calls are TRBV27 and TRBJ2-7; TCRdb picks TRBD2, but there is no DNA to check that call. The length of the CDR3 is 17 residues. In germline, CDR1 is MNHEY, CDR2 SMNVEV (reference sequence). The CDR3 sequence is CASSSRTIAESSYEQYF.

This chain links TRBV12-3 or TRBV12-4 with TRBJ1-1; no DNA is available, so the TRBD1 call from TCRdb remains unchecked. CDR3 length: 15 amino acids. This CDR3 reads CASSSGQGRWTEAFF.

The chain joins TRBV2 to TRBJ2-7. In germline, CDR1 is SNHLY, CDR2 FYNNEI. The CDR3 totals 13 residues. CDR3 loop: CASSNSNSYEQYF. Full variable domain (missing parts from reference TRBV2 and TRBJ2-7): EPEVTQTPSHQVTQMGQEVILRCVPISNHLYFYWYRQILGQKVEFLVSFYNNEISEKSEIFDDQFSVERPDGSNFTLKIRSTKLEDSAMYFCASSNSNSYEQYFGPGTRLTVT.

The V and J genes are TRBV29-1 and TRBJ2-3; with no DNA, the TCRdb D assignment of TRBD2 cannot be verified. The germline gives CDR1 SQVTM, CDR2 ANQGSEA. CDR3 length: 17 residues. This CDR3 is CSVEGETSGYGTDTQYF.

The chain combines TRBV29-1 with TRBJ2-5. The CDR3 contains 14 residues. Germline loops: CDR1 SQVTM, CDR2 ANQGSEA. This chain's CDR3 is CSVEDMQDQETQYF.

The J gene is TRBJ1-2, the V gene TRBV6-5; TCRdb picks TRBD1, but there is no DNA to check that call. Per the germline V gene, CDR1 is MNHEY and CDR2 is SVGAGI. The CDR3 is made up of 16 amino acids. The CDR3 region is CASSPGTGPPGYGYTF.

The chain joins TRBV4-1 to TRBJ1-6; TCRdb lists TRBD1, though no DNA is available to test this call. The CDR3 spans 15 residues. CDR1 MGHRA and CDR2 YSYEKL come from the germline V gene. The CDR3 here is CASSQVPSGHSPLHF.

The chain uses TRBV5-1 and TRBJ1-2; the TCRdb call, TRBD1, lacks DNA for checking. The germline gives CDR1 SGHRS, CDR2 YFSETQ. The CDR3 runs 18 residues. The CDR3 spells CASSGSGTGGITNYGYTF.

The J gene is TRBJ2-5, the V gene TRBV12-5; TCRdb selects TRBD1, and the lack of DNA leaves this call unchecked. The CDR3 length is 15 residues. Germline V gene lookup returns CDR1 LGHNT and CDR2 FRNRAP. CDR3 protein: CASGLVMAGNWTQYF.

The V and J genes are TRBV5-5 and TRBJ1-1. The V gene's germline CDR1 is SGHKS and CDR2 YYEKEE (reference sequence). The CDR3 sequence is 13 residues long. The CDR3 spells CASSSLHGAEAFF.

Judged by frequency, this clonotype is medium-sized. This chain connects TRBV20-1 to TRBJ2-1; TCRdb calls TRBD1, which cannot be checked without DNA. Germline assignment: CDR1 DFQATT and CDR2 SNEGSKA (reference sequence). This CDR3 has 12 amino acids. CDR3 protein: CSARLGDVEQFF.

The chain recombines TRBV18 with TRBJ1-1; as DNA is missing, the TRBD1 call by TCRdb cannot be tested. The CDR3 totals 15 residues. Per the germline V gene, CDR1 is KGHSH and CDR2 is LQKENI. CDR3 sequence reads: CASSPEGDWDTEAFF. Using reference TRBV18 and TRBJ1-1 for the parts outside the CDR3, the full variable domain is NAGVMQNPRHLVRRRGQEARLRCSPMKGHSHVYWYRQLPEEGLKFMVYLQKENIIDESGMPKERFSAEFPKEGPSILRIQQVVRGDSAAYFCASSPEGDWDTEAFFGQGTRLTVV.

V usage is TRBV29-1 and J usage is TRBJ2-7. Per germline, CDR1 SQVTM and CDR2 ANQGSEA. The CDR3 spans 15 residues. CDR3 loop: CSVGLQAGAPYEQYF.

The rearrangement joins TRBV7-6 to TRBJ1-5. The CDR3 sequence is 17 residues long. Germline V gene sequence: CDR1 SGHVS, CDR2 FNYEAQ. The CDR3: CASSSGVGREGNQPQHF. Combining the CDR3 with reference TRBV7-6 and TRBJ1-5 gives the whole variable domain GAGVSQSPRYKVTKRGQDVALRCDPISGHVSLYWYRQALGQGPEFLTYFNYEAQQDKSGLPNDRFSAERPEGSISTLTIQRTEQRDSAMYRCASSSGVGREGNQPQHFGDGTRLSIL.

The chain links TRBV28 to TRBJ2-2; there is no DNA to check the TCRdb D call of TRBD1. This CDR3 is built from 16 residues. The germline gives CDR1 MDHEN, CDR2 SYDVKM. This chain's CDR3 is CASSTRTGTNTGELFF.

V is TRBV29-1 and J is TRBJ1-5; the TCRdb D gene call, TRBD1, has no DNA to confirm it. The V gene's germline CDR1 is SQVTM and CDR2 ANQGSEA. The CDR3 sequence is 14 residues long. The chain's CDR3 is CSVWTGGGNQPQHF.

The CDR3 spells CASSQVKGLPPGEQFF. V gene TRBV3-1 combines with J gene TRBJ2-1; TCRdb proposes TRBD2, but this gene call is untestable without DNA. CDR1 and CDR2 from the germline V gene are LGHDT and YNNKEL (reference sequence). The CDR3 length is 16 residues.

The chain joins TRBV19 to TRBJ1-4. CDR3 size: 12 residues. Germline V gene sequence: CDR1 LNHDA, CDR2 SQIVND (reference sequence). CDR3 residues: CATSGPGEKLFF.

This rearrangement joins TRBV7-9 to TRBJ2-7. Germline loops: CDR1 SEHNR, CDR2 FQNEAQ (reference sequence). The CDR3 is 13 residues long. This CDR3 is CASSFTVAYEQYF.

The chain links TRBV5-1 to TRBJ2-1; as DNA is missing, the TRBD1 call by TCRdb cannot be tested. The germline CDR1 and CDR2 sequences are SGHRS and YFSETQ. This CDR3 is 15 amino acids long. CDR3 amino acids: CASSSRDPWGNEQFF.

The chain combines TRBV14 with TRBJ2-1; TCRdb's D call, TRBD1, is unchecked because there is no DNA. CDR1 is SGHDN, CDR2 FVKESK, per germline. The CDR3 covers 17 residues. CDR3 residues: CASSLWWTGQGFNEQFF.

The chain has TRBV25-1 and TRBJ2-6. Per germline, CDR1 MGHDK and CDR2 SYGVNS. CDR3 length: 13 amino acids. CDR3: CASSEVGSNVLTF.

The chain uses TRBV28 and TRBJ2-7; TCRdb calls TRBD2, which cannot be checked without DNA. Germline lookup yields CDR1 MDHEN and CDR2 SYDVKM. This CDR3 contains 14 residues. The CDR3 protein is CASSNREYIDEQYF. The full variable domain, in which reference TRBV28 and TRBJ2-7 provide the parts outside the CDR3, is DVKVTQSSRYLVKRTGEKVFLECVQDMDHENMFWYRQDPGLGLRLIYFSYDVKMKEKGDIPEGYSVSREKKERFSLILESASTNQTSMYLCASSNREYIDEQYFGPGTRLTVT.

CDR3: CAAKPRGTYNEQFF. V gene TRBV19 combines with J gene TRBJ2-1; the TRBD2 assignment by TCRdb is unverifiable without DNA. The CDR3 has 14 residues. Germline V CDR1 and CDR2: LNHDA, SQIVND (reference sequence).

V is TRBV27 and J is TRBJ2-7; TCRdb proposes TRBD1, but this gene call is untestable without DNA. The CDR3 is 14 amino acids. CDR1 is MNHEY, CDR2 SMNVEV, per germline (reference sequence). CDR3 loop: CASSLGGANYEQYF.

J is TRBJ1-2 and V is TRBV28; the TRBD1 assignment by TCRdb is unverifiable without DNA. The CDR3 spans 15 residues. CDR1 MDHEN and CDR2 SYDVKM come from the germline V gene. CDR3: CASSFRGSYRYGYTF.

This CDR3 reads CASSQGWGNEQYF. The chain has TRBV4-3 and TRBJ2-7. This CDR3 region has 13 residues. CDR1 and CDR2 from the germline V gene are LGHNA and YSLEER.

V is TRBV3-1 and J is TRBJ2-7. There are 14 residues in the CDR3. Per the germline V gene, CDR1 is LGHDT and CDR2 is YNNKEL (reference sequence). CDR3 sequence reads: CASSQASSSYEQYF.